A selection of T cell receptor beta chains follows, all from one sample in a study of identifying expanded T cells in peripheral blood. Libraries were prepared by immunoSEQ multiplex PCR; TCRdb keeps only in-frame clonotypes and omits some of them. The sample has approximately 58,000 clones, about nine tenths seen once. The sequencing input was blood. The receptors come from a person aged 18 to 75 in good health. CDR3s include the opening cysteine and the closing phenylalanine or tryptophan. A D gene is named only where the DNA matches it firmly. Part of the rows lack a size; the others show once, few, many or a class for expanded clones.

j_call,v_call,d_call,clone_size,cdr3_aa,cdr3_nt
TRBJ1-3,TRBV11-2,TRBD1,NA,CASSFLGTAFGNTIYF,TGTGCCAGCAGCTTCCTTGGGACAGCCTTTGGAAACACCATATATTTT
TRBJ2-1,TRBV18,NA,NA,CASSPSWSGDNEQFF,TGTGCCAGCTCACCATCCTGGAGTGGGGACAATGAGCAGTTCTTC
TRBJ2-1,TRBV7-2,TRBD2,few,CASSFRSSGIGEQFF,TGTGCCAGCAGCTTTAGGTCTAGCGGGATAGGGGAGCAGTTCTTC
TRBJ2-3,TRBV15,NA,NA,CATSRVILERDTQYF,TGTGCCACCAGCAGAGTCATCCTAGAAAGAGATACGCAGTATTTT
TRBJ2-1,TRBV7-8,TRBD2,NA,CASSSGGGEYNEQFF,TGTGCCAGCAGCTCGGGCGGGGGGGAATACAATGAGCAGTTCTTC
TRBJ2-4,TRBV5-1,TRBD1,NA,CASSMGGTGASVAKNIQYF,TGCGCCAGCAGCATGGGAGGGACAGGGGCCTCTGTAGCCAAAAACATTCAGTACTTC
TRBJ1-6,TRBV27,TRBD1,NA,CASRWQGAWGNSPLHF,TGTGCCAGTCGATGGCAGGGGGCGTGGGGGAATTCACCCCTCCACTTT
TRBJ1-1,TRBV4-1,NA,NA,CASSQGRDLYLIEAFF,TGCGCCAGCAGCCAAGGTCGGGACTTATATTTAATAGAAGCTTTCTTT
TRBJ1-6,TRBV19,TRBD1,NA,CASTADRANNSPLHF,TGTGCCAGTACCGCGGACAGGGCTAATAATTCACCCCTCCACTTT
TRBJ1-4,TRBV4-1,NA,NA,CASSQDSGPNEKLFF,TGCGCCAGCAGCCAAGATTCGGGGCCCAATGAAAAACTGTTTTTT
TRBJ2-3,TRBV11-2,TRBD2,once,CASSLNVGGATDTQYF,TGTGCCAGCAGCCTAAACGTCGGGGGGGCCACAGATACGCAGTATTTT
TRBJ2-7,TRBV19,NA,NA,CASGGGSPTYEQYF,TGTGCCAGTGGAGGTGGCAGCCCGACCTACGAGCAGTACTTC
TRBJ2-2,TRBV5-1,NA,NA,CASSLAGSLSNTGELFF,TGCGCCAGCAGCTTGGCGGGGAGCCTATCGAACACCGGGGAGCTGTTTTTT
TRBJ2-5,TRBV13,NA,few,CASSTRTDAGETQYF,TGTGCCAGCAGCACTAGGACGGACGCGGGGGAGACCCAGTACTTC
TRBJ1-5,TRBV21-1,NA,NA,CASRPAGGPSNQPQHF,TGTGCCAGCAGGCCCGCAGGGGGCCCAAGCAATCAGCCCCAGCATTTT
TRBJ2-5,TRBV18,NA,NA,CASSPRQGNQETQYF,TGTGCCAGCTCACCAAGACAAGGGAACCAAGAGACCCAGTACTTC
TRBJ2-7,TRBV15,NA,NA,CATSRDWSSYEQYF,TGTGCCACCAGCAGAGATTGGAGCTCCTACGAGCAGTACTTC
TRBJ2-5,TRBV6-5,TRBD2,NA,CASSSGPLAGWETQYF,TGTGCCAGCAGTTCCGGGCCGCTAGCGGGGTGGGAGACCCAGTACTTC
TRBJ2-1,TRBV11-3,TRBD2,NA,CASSWTSGDNEQFF,TGTGCCAGCAGCTGGACTAGCGGCGACAATGAGCAGTTCTTC
TRBJ2-3,TRBV18,TRBD2,NA,CASSPGLAGVGADTQYF,TGTGCCAGCTCACCGGGACTAGCGGGAGTAGGCGCAGATACGCAGTATTTT
TRBJ1-5,TRBV2,NA,NA,CASRPGSPSGKAQHF,TGTGCCAGCAGACCCGGGTCGCCCTCCGGTAAGGCCCAGCATTTT
TRBJ2-7,TRBV27,TRBD2,NA,CASSRTASGGKYEQYF,TGTGCCAGCAGCCGAACGGCTAGCGGGGGGAAGTACGAGCAGTACTTC
TRBJ2-1,TRBV7-2,NA,NA,CASSLIRGYEQFF,TGTGCCAGCAGCTTAATCAGGGGTTATGAGCAGTTCTTC
TRBJ2-7,TRBV7-9,TRBD2,NA,CASSSTSGRAGRAYEQYF,TGTGCCAGCAGCTCGACTAGCGGGAGGGCCGGGAGAGCCTACGAGCAGTACTTC
TRBJ1-2,TRBV19,NA,NA,CASSISGRTEQTYGYTF,TGTGCCAGTAGTATTTCCGGGCGGACAGAGCAAACCTATGGCTACACCTTC
TRBJ1-6,TRBV18,TRBD1,once,CASSSGQTSPLHF,TGTGCCAGCTCATCGGGACAGACTTCTCCCCTCCACTTT
TRBJ1-2,TRBV6-6,NA,NA,CASISTDATDYGYTF,TGTGCCAGCATCTCAACCGATGCGACGGACTATGGCTACACCTTC
TRBJ1-5,TRBV19,NA,NA,CASSTRGRGQPQHF,TGTGCCAGTAGTACTCGGGGTAGGGGGCAGCCCCAGCATTTT
TRBJ2-2,TRBV7-9,NA,NA,CASLGPNTGELFF,TGTGCCAGCCTAGGTCCCAACACCGGGGAGCTGTTTTTT
TRBJ2-3,TRBV5-1,NA,NA,CASSSLSSTDTQYF,TGCGCCAGCAGCTCCCTCTCAAGCACAGATACGCAGTATTTT
TRBJ1-1,TRBV14,TRBD1,NA,CASSQGTGRNTEAFF,TGTGCCAGCAGCCAAGGGACAGGGCGGAACACTGAAGCTTTCTTT
TRBJ1-2,TRBV5-1,NA,NA,CASSLVTEGYGYTF,TGCGCCAGCAGCTTGGTGACAGAAGGCTATGGCTACACCTTC
TRBJ1-5,TRBV14,TRBD1,NA,CASSQRGQVPRQPQHF,TGTGCCAGCAGCCAACGAGGACAGGTCCCTCGCCAGCCCCAGCATTTT
TRBJ1-5,TRBV10-3,TRBD1,NA,CAISVGQGAWDQPQHF,TGTGCCATCAGTGTTGGACAGGGGGCCTGGGATCAGCCCCAGCATTTT
TRBJ2-1,TRBV29-1,TRBD2,NA,CSVEGLAGGQEQFF,TGCAGCGTCGAGGGACTAGCGGGGGGACAGGAGCAGTTCTTC
TRBJ1-3,TRBV27,NA,NA,CASSLFDIYF,TGTGCCAGCAGTTTATTTGACATATATTTT
TRBJ2-7,TRBV11-2,TRBD1,NA,CASSLTGTVLQQYF,TGTGCCAGCAGCTTAACCGGGACAGTCCTACAGCAGTACTTC
TRBJ2-2,TRBV14,NA,NA,CASSQARGTGELFF,TGTGCCAGCAGCCAAGCCCGGGGGACCGGGGAGCTGTTTTTT
TRBJ1-6,TRBV6-1,TRBD1,NA,CASSALQGSYSPLHF,TGTGCCAGCAGTGCCCTACAGGGGAGTTATTCACCCCTCCACTTT
TRBJ2-3,TRBV28,NA,NA,CASSPHRGSANTQYF,TGTGCCAGCAGTCCTCATCGGGGGAGCGCAAATACGCAGTATTTT
TRBJ1-2,TRBV30,NA,few,CASTRLGPIKDFYGYTF,TGTGCCTCTACCCGCCTGGGACCGATAAAGGATTTCTATGGCTACACCTTC
TRBJ1-4,TRBV2,TRBD1,NA,CASSGTGNEKLFF,TGTGCCAGCAGTGGGACAGGGAATGAAAAACTGTTTTTT